What follows are 29 T cell receptor beta chains derived from one specimen sequenced in a study of blood T cell repertoires in COVID-19. Here immunoSEQ multiplex PCR was the method, and the copy in TCRdb shows in-frame clones only, minus some. Altogether roughly 410,000 clones are present, 89% being singletons, with the ten largest covering around 1.2%. Sequences were obtained from peripheral blood. The receptors come from a man aged 40-55 years with acute or convalescent COVID-19.

The gene calls are TRBV15 and TRBJ1-2, with 7 bases fitting TRBD1. Germline V gene lookup returns CDR1 LNHNV and CDR2 YYDKDF (reference sequence). This CDR3 spans 16 amino acids. V lost 2 bases, J lost 0 bases, and 6 bases stayed unmatched. This CDR3 reads CATSRPRQGSNYGYTF. CDR3 in DNA: TGTGCCACCAGCAGACCAAGACAGGGTTCTAACTATGGCTACACCTTC.

V and J are TRBV19 and TRBJ1-5; 10 nucleotides line up with TRBD1. This CDR3 has 14 residues. J lost 6 bases, V lost 5 bases, and 4 bases had no gene match. The germline gives CDR1 LNHDA, CDR2 SQIVND (reference sequence). CDR3 coding DNA: TGTGCCAGTAGTGTTGACAGGGGGCCTCAGCCCCAGCATTTT. Translating gives CASSVDRGPQPQHF. The full variable domain, completed using reference TRBV19 and TRBJ1-5, is DGGITQSPKYLFRKEGQNVTLSCEQNLNHDAMYWYRQDPGQGLRLIYYSQIVNDFQKGDIAEGYSVSREKKESFPLTVTSAQKNPTAFYLCASSVDRGPQPQHFGDGTRLSIL.

The sample holds one count of this clone. The chain joins TRBV19 to TRBJ1-2, with 7 bases aligning to TRBD1. This CDR3 comprises 16 residues. Germline V gives CDR1 LNHDA, CDR2 SQIVND (reference sequence). V was clipped by 3 bases and J by 1 base; unmatched bases: 8. The CDR3 is CASSIFLRDSNYGYTF. In DNA form, the CDR3 reads TGTGCCAGTAGTATTTTTTTACGGGACAGTAACTATGGCTACACCTTC.

The J gene is TRBJ1-2, the V gene TRBV6-4, with 9 bases that match TRBD1. The germline CDR1 and CDR2 sequences are MRHNA and SNTAGT. This CDR3 has 14 residues. The J segment lost 7 bases and the V segment lost 4 bases, leaving 7 bases of the junction unmatched. The CDR3 nucleotides read TGTGCCAGCAGTGCCACAGGGGGCACTGGTGGCTACACCTTC. Its translation is CASSATGGTGGYTF.

V and J are TRBV5-1 and TRBJ2-7, with 10 bases lining up with TRBD1. This CDR3 is 17 amino acids long. Trimming cost V 4 bases and J 3 bases; bases outside gene matches: 13. Germline CDR1 reads SGHRS; CDR2 reads YFSETQ. This chain's CDR3 is CASSPSLTWTGGYEQYF. CDR3 DNA: TGCGCCAGCAGCCCAAGCCTAACTTGGACAGGGGGCTACGAGCAGTACTTC.

V usage is TRBV18 and J usage is TRBJ2-4; 7 nucleotides agree with TRBD2. CDR1 KGHSH and CDR2 LQKENI come from the germline V gene. The CDR3 consists of 14 residues. The junction had 1 base not matched to a gene; V was cut back by 0 bases and J by 5 bases. In nucleotides, the CDR3 is TGTGCCAGCTCACCACCGGGGGGGGAAAACATTCAGTACTTC. Amino acids: CASSPPGGENIQYF.

The table lists this clone with a count of one. The chain carries TRBV28 and TRBJ1-1, with 9 bases fitting TRBD1. This CDR3 is 17 amino acids long. The trim removed 5 bases at V and 1 base at J, leaving 11 bases unmatched. Germline V gene data show CDR1 as MDHEN and CDR2 as SYDVKM. The DNA for the CDR3 is TGTGCCAGCAGTGTCCGGGACAGGGACATTACGAACACTGAAGCTTTCTTT. It translates to CASSVRDRDITNTEAFF. The variable domain in full, with the rest retrieved from reference TRBV28 and TRBJ1-1, is DVKVTQSSRYLVKRTGEKVFLECVQDMDHENMFWYRQDPGLGLRLIYFSYDVKMKEKGDIPEGYSVSREKKERFSLILESASTNQTSMYLCASSVRDRDITNTEAFFGQGTRLTVV.

This chain uses TRBV3-1 (or the pseudogene TRBV3-2) with TRBJ1-2, with a possible D match to TRBD1 (6 bases). The V gene's germline CDR1 is LGHDT and CDR2 YNNKEL (reference sequence). V was shortened by 3 bases and J by 4 bases, with 15 bases between the two germline ends. This CDR3 has 15 residues. The CDR3 DNA is TGTGCCAGCAGCCACTCCCCCCGCAGGGGCTATGGCTACACCTTC. Its translation: CASSHSPRRGYGYTF.

The gene calls are TRBV7-2 and TRBJ2-7; TRBD2 matches at 7 bases. CDR3 length equals 13 residues. J lost 4 bases, V lost 5 bases, and 5 bases had no gene match. Germline values: CDR1 SGHTA, CDR2 FQGNSA. CDR3 in DNA: TGTGCCAGCAGCACGGGACTATTTTACGAGCAGTACTTC. Protein sequence: CASSTGLFYEQYF.

The chain combines TRBV6-2 or TRBV6-3 with TRBJ1-4, with 8 bases lining up with TRBD1. V dropped 4 bases and J dropped 5; count of bases not matched to a gene: 15. The CDR3 is made up of 18 amino acids. From germline, CDR1 is MNHEY and CDR2 SVGEGT. CDR3 loop: CASSSPRPRTGGNEKLFF. CDR3 nucleotide sequence: TGTGCCAGCAGTTCCCCTCGGCCCCGTACAGGGGGGAATGAAAAACTGTTTTTT.

The chain is built from TRBV6-6 and TRBJ1-2; D is unclear. Germline V gives CDR1 MNHNY, CDR2 SVGAGI (reference sequence). The CDR3 runs 14 residues. Trimming took 7 bases from V and 4 from J, leaving 16 bases between them. CDR3 nucleotides: TGTGCCAGCACCTACAGTGGCAGAGTCTATGGCTACACCTTC. It codes for CASTYSGRVYGYTF.

The chain joins TRBV13 to TRBJ2-7, with D unresolved. The CDR3 is made up of 13 amino acids. V gave up 5 bases and J gave up 6 bases, with 14 bases separating them. Germline V lookup: CDR1 PRHDT, CDR2 FYEKMQ (reference sequence). The CDR3 DNA is TGTGCCAGCAGCCCCTCAGGCCGCAGCGAGCAGTACTTC. Residues: CASSPSGRSEQYF.

This clone was found a few times. This sequence joins TRBV5-6 and TRBJ1-2; D might be TRBD1 (5 bases). Per germline, CDR1 SGHDT and CDR2 YYEEEE. CDR3 size: 15 residues. V was pared by 4 bases and J by 2 bases, with 15 bases between. Written as DNA, the CDR3 is TGTGCCAGCAGCGCAGGCCAGGGATGGAACTATGGCTACACCTTC. Translation: CASSAGQGWNYGYTF.

The rearrangement uses TRBV27 and TRBJ2-7; 8 nucleotides agree with TRBD1. The V gene's germline CDR1 is MNHEY and CDR2 SMNVEV (reference sequence). This CDR3 contains 17 residues. Trimming removed 9 bases from V and 6 bases from J; junction bases left unmatched: 22. The DNA for the CDR3 is TGTGCCAGGATTTTCCGGGACAGGCAAAGGAGGGCGTCCGAGCAGTACTTC. It is translated as CARIFRDRQRRASEQYF.

The V call is TRBV7-3, the J call TRBJ2-1; possible D gene TRBD2, 7 bases. Germline loops: CDR1 SGHTA, CDR2 FQGTGA. Trimming pared 6 bases from V and 15 bases from J, leaving 21 bases between. The CDR3 contains 13 residues. As DNA, the CDR3 is TGTGCCAGCAGTTTGAGTCGGGGGGCAGCCCGGTTCTTC. This translates into CASSLSRGAARFF.

The chain has TRBV6-5 and TRBJ1-2; D not resolved. The CDR3 is 15 residues long. The germline gives CDR1 MNHEY, CDR2 SVGAGI. Trimming removed 0 bases at V and 6 bases at J, with 14 bases between. The CDR3 is CASSYSVRQVNGYTF. The DNA for the CDR3 is TGTGCCAGCAGTTACTCGGTACGGCAGGTTAATGGCTACACCTTC.

The chain couples TRBV27 to TRBJ1-2, with D possibly TRBD1 on 5 matching bases. Germline V CDR1 and CDR2: MNHEY, SMNVEV (reference sequence). The V and J ends lost 5 bases and 4 bases respectively, with 17 bases between them. The CDR3 has 15 amino acids. In DNA form, the CDR3 reads TGTGCCAGCAGTCCCTTAGGGCAGGGAGGCTATGGCTACACCTTC. This translates into CASSPLGQGGYGYTF.

The V and J genes are TRBV2 and TRBJ1-1; the D gene is possibly TRBD1 (6 bases). CDR3 length: 12 residues. Germline lookup yields CDR1 SNHLY and CDR2 FYNNEI. Trimming removed 3 bases at V and 6 bases at J, with 8 bases between. In DNA, the CDR3 is TGTGCCAGCAGTGAGGGGGCATCTGAAGCTTTCTTT. Translating gives CASSEGASEAFF.

V gene TRBV5-6 combines with J gene TRBJ2-3; 12 nucleotides align to TRBD2. The CDR3 sequence is 16 residues long. Germline CDR1 SGHDT, CDR2 YYEEEE. J lost 7 bases, V lost 4 bases, and 10 bases had no gene match. The CDR3 protein is CASSRGLAGKSHTQYF. Written as DNA, the CDR3 is TGTGCCAGCAGCCGCGGACTAGCGGGAAAAAGCCATACGCAGTATTTT.

This chain uses TRBV3-1 (or the pseudogene TRBV3-2) with TRBJ2-7, with D possibly TRBD1 on 5 matching bases. Germline values: CDR1 LGHDT, CDR2 YNNKEL (reference sequence). This CDR3 region has 15 residues. Trimming removed 0 bases at V and 6 bases at J, with 15 bases between. The CDR3: CASSQDRARHSEQYF. The CDR3 DNA sequence: TGTGCCAGCAGCCAAGACAGGGCCCGCCACTCCGAGCAGTACTTC.

The rearrangement joins TRBV7-9 to TRBJ1-1; D call uncertain. The ends were cut back, 7 bases at V and 4 bases at J, with 13 bases in the middle. The CDR3 spans 13 residues. Germline CDR1 is SEHNR and CDR2 is FQNEAQ (reference sequence). This CDR3 is CASNGDVRTEAFF. The CDR3 nucleotides are TGTGCCAGCAACGGGGATGTACGCACTGAAGCTTTCTTT.

This chain links TRBV10-3 with TRBJ2-7; TRBD1 matches at 10 bases. The CDR3 loop spans 20 amino acids. Germline-derived CDR1 and CDR2 are ENHRY and SYGVKD. V was clipped by 5 bases and J by 0 bases; unmatched bases: 19. CDR3 DNA: TGTGCCATCAGTCTTAGTCCCGGGACAGGGGCACCGGGTAGCTCCTACGAGCAGTACTTC. It yields the protein CAISLSPGTGAPGSSYEQYF.

The chain has TRBV15 and TRBJ2-5; TRBD2 might be the D (6 bases). There are 14 residues in the CDR3. V was pared by 3 bases and J by 3 bases, with 11 bases between. Germline loops: CDR1 LNHNV, CDR2 YYDKDF (reference sequence). CDR3 sequence reads: CATSSQSGEETQYF. The CDR3 nucleotides are TGTGCCACCAGCAGCCAGTCGGGGGAAGAGACCCAGTACTTC.

This clone was seen just once. J is TRBJ1-1 and V is TRBV7-8; D gene uncertain. The germline gives CDR1 SGHVS, CDR2 FQNEAQ. Trimming removed 2 bases at V and 5 bases at J, with 9 bases between. The CDR3 extends over 13 amino acids. This chain's CDR3 is CASSLTRTTEAFF. Written as DNA, the CDR3 is TGTGCCAGCAGCTTAACTCGGACTACTGAAGCTTTCTTT.

This sequence joins TRBV28 and TRBJ2-3; TRBD2 matches 10 bases. Germline V gene sequence: CDR1 MDHEN, CDR2 SYDVKM. Losses at the gene ends were 4 bases for V and 2 bases for J; bases not matched to a gene: 9. The CDR3 is 17 amino acids. Written as DNA, the CDR3 is TGTGCCAGCAGTTCCCCTCTAGCGGGGGTCCACACAGATACGCAGTATTTT. Translation gives CASSSPLAGVHTDTQYF.

This rearrangement joins TRBV9 to TRBJ2-7, with TRBD1 matching over 8 bases. Germline CDR1 reads SGDLS; CDR2 reads YYNGEE. The CDR3 runs to 13 residues. V was clipped by 4 bases and J by 3 bases; unmatched bases: 3. The CDR3 DNA follows: TGTGCCAGCAGCCAGGGGGCTAGCTACGAGCAGTACTTC. Its protein product is CASSQGASYEQYF.

In this sample, this clone turned up once. The conserved phenylalanine or tryptophan normally closing the CDR3 is absent here, so this likely arose from a read error. No DNA is shown, since the ends of the CDR3 on it are uncertain; the CDR3 is the one TCRdb lists. The chain has TRBV5-5 and TRBJ2-3; the table's D gene call, TRBD1, was not cross checked with the DNA. 10 amino acids form the CDR3, both terminal residues included. The germline V gene encodes CDR1 SGHKS and CDR2 YYEKEE (reference sequence). The CDR3 loop is CASSLGAMAG.

The chain recombines TRBV28 with TRBJ2-1; TRBD2 matches 8 bases. CDR3 size: 17 residues. Looked up from germline, CDR1 is MDHEN and CDR2 is SYDVKM. J gave up 3 bases and V 5 bases, and 12 bases lay outside the gene matches. The CDR3 loop reads CASSPTGAGGHYNEQFF. The CDR3 nucleotides are TGTGCCAGCAGTCCCACCGGGGCGGGAGGCCACTACAATGAGCAGTTCTTC.

The chain couples TRBV5-1 to TRBJ1-1; the match to TRBD1 covers 7 bases. Germline CDR1 is SGHRS and CDR2 is YFSETQ. The CDR3 sequence is 18 residues long. After removal of 3 bases from V and 0 bases from J, the junction contained 14 bases not matched to a gene. CDR3 loop: CASSSPLGGQRLNTEAFF. The CDR3 DNA is TGCGCCAGCAGCTCCCCTCTTGGGGGACAGAGATTGAACACTGAAGCTTTCTTT.